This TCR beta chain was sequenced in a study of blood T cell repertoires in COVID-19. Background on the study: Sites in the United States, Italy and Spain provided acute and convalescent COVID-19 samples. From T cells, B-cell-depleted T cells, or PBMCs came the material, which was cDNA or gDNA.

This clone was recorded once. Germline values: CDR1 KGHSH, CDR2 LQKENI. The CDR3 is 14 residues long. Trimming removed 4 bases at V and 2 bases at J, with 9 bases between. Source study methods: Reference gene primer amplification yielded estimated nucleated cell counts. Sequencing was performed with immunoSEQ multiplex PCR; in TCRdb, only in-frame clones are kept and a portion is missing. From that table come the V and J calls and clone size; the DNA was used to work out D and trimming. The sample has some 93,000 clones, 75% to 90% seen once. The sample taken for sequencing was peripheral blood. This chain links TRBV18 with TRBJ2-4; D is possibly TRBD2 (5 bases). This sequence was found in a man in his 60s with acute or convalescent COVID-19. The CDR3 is CASSLRGSKNIQYF. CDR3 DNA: TGTGCCAGCTCACTCCGGGGTTCCAAAAACATTCAGTACTTC.